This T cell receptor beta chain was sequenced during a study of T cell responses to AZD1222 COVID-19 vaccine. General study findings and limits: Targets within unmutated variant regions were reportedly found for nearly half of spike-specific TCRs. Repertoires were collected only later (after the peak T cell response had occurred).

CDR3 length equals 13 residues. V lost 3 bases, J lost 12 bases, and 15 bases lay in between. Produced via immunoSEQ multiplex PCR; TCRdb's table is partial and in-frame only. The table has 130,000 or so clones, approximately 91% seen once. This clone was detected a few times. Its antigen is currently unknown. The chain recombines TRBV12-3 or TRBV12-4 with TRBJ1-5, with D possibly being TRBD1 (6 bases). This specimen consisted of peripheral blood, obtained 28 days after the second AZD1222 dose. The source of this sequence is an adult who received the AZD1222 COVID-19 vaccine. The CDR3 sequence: CASSLQGPGLQHF. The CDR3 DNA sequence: TGTGCCAGCAGTTTGCAGGGGCCGGGTCTCCAGCATTTT.